This T cell receptor beta chain was obtained from a study of identical twins. The study's findings and limits: Twins showed weaker excess sharing in their beta out-of-frame sequences.

A template switching step contributed a universal primer site, while unique molecular identifiers were present in the cDNA. TCRdb independently ran MiXCR on the 5' RACE reads; one entry per CDR3 protein. The data show roughly 700,000 distinct CDR3 sequences, over 8.5% seen once. Donors uniformly comprised healthy Caucasians. Of note for this clonotype: Its antigen is unknown.

The CDR3 length is 17 residues. Germline V gives CDR1 SNHLY, CDR2 FYNNEI. J gave up 5 bases and V 1 base, and 5 bases lay outside the gene matches. The sample was also linked to a second study, of yellow fever vaccine responses in identical twins. As that study records: Reportedly, twins showed a vaccine T cell response that looked partly convergent and partly personalized.

This clonotype was sampled from a young woman in good health. Sequencing used PBMCs. This chain joins TRBV2 and TRBJ2-3; 14 nucleotides align to TRBD2. The CDR3 is CASSEVLGLAGEDTQYF. As DNA, the CDR3 is TGTGCCAGCAGTGAAGTCCTGGGACTAGCGGGGGAAGATACGCAGTATTTT. The whole variable domain, filled in from reference TRBV2 and TRBJ2-3, reads EPEVTQTPSHQVTQMGQEVILRCVPISNHLYFYWYRQILGQKVEFLVSFYNNEISEKSEIFDDQFSVERPDGSNFTLKIRSTKLEDSAMYFCASSEVLGLAGEDTQYFGPGTRLTVL.